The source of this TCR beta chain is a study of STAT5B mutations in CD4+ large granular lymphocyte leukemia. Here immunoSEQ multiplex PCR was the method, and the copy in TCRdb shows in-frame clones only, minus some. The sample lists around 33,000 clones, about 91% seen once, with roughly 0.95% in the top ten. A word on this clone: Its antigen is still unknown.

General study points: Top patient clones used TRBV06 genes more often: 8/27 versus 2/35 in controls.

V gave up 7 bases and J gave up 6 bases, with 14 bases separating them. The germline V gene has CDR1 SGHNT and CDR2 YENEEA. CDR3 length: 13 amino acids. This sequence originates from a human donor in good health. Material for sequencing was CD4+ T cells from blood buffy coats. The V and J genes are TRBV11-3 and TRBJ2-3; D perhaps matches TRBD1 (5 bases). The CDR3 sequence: CASNGPKGDTQYF. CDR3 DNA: TGTGCCAGCAACGGGCCTAAGGGGGATACGCAGTATTTT.